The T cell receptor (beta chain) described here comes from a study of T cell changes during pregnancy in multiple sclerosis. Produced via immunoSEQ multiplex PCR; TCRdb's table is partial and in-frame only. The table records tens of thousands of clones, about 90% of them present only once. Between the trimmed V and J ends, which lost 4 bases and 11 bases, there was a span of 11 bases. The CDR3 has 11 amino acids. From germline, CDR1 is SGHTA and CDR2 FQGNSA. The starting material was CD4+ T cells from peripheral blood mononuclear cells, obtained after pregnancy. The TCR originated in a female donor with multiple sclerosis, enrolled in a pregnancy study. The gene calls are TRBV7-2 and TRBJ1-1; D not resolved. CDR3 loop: CASSWRAEAFF. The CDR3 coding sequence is TGTGCCAGCAGCTGGAGGGCAGAGGCTTTCTTT.